One T cell receptor beta chain is described in this entry. Antigen: not known. This CDR3 contains 14 residues. Trimming took 3 bases from V and 3 from J, leaving 12 bases between them. Germline V gene data show CDR1 as SGHAT and CDR2 as FQNNGV. The data stem from a study of graft-versus-host responses after intestinal transplantation. Whole-study findings and limits: Some GvH clones were seen earlier in gut or blood, suggesting intestinal origin.

Generated by immunoSEQ multiplex PCR, the TCRdb table keeps only in-frame clones and is missing some. The sample yields around 36,000 clones, about 95% seen once. V gene TRBV11-2 combines with J gene TRBJ2-7, with D perhaps matching TRBD2 (5 bases). The clonotype comes from a human donor who was the organ donor for an intestinal transplant. Here the sequenced sample was unstimulated CD8+ T cells sorted from spleen or lymph node cells, taken before transplant. The chain's CDR3 is CASSLEAGSYEQYF. As DNA, the CDR3 is TGTGCCAGCAGCTTGGAGGCTGGTAGCTACGAGCAGTACTTC.